This TCR beta chain was sequenced for a study of cytomegalovirus exposure and HLA in healthy donors. PCR amplification relied on 60 Vbeta primers (plus 13 Jbeta primers). Repertoires were generated with immunoSEQ multiplex PCR, while TCRdb's copy carries only in-frame clones and drops some. The table shows about 160,000 clones, with approximately 80% occurring only once. In its sample, this clone was seen a few times. Compared with germline, one end of the junction differs, possibly owing to a read error. The germline gives CDR1 SEHNR, CDR2 FQNEAQ (reference sequence). CDR3 length: 12 residues. The sample taken for sequencing was PBMCs. This clonotype was obtained from a young woman in good health and CMV-seronegative. This chain joins TRBV7-9 and TRBJ2-7; D gene uncertain. The CDR3 spells CSSSSTGLEQYF. The DNA for the CDR3 is TGTTCCAGCAGCTCGACTGGGTTGGAGCAGTACTTC.